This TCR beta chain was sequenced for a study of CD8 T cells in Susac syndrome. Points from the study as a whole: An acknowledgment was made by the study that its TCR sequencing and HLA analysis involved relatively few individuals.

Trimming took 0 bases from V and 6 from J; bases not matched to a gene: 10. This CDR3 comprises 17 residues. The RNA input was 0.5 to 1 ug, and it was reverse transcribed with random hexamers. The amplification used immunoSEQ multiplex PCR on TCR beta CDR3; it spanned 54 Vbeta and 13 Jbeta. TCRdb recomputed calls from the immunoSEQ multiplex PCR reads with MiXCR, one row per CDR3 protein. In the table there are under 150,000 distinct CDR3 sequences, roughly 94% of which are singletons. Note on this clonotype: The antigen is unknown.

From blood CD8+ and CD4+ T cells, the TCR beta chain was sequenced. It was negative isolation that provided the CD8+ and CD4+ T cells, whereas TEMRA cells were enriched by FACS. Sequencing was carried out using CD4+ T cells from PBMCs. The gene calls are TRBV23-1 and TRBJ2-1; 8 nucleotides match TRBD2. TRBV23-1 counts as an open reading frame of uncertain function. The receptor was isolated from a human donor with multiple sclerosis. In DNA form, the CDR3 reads TGCGCCAGCAGTCAATCGAGGGCGGCGGGAGGAGGCAATGAGCAGTTCTTC. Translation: CASSQSRAAGGGNEQFF.